The T cell receptor beta chain under discussion was sequenced for a study of blood T cells in healthy people across ages. The wider study: Using template switching, researchers captured about one barcoded beta molecule for each two T cells.

This clonotype was found a few times. Its antigen is as yet unknown. The V gene's germline CDR1 is SEHNR and CDR2 FQNEAQ (reference sequence). Trimming pared 6 bases from V and 6 bases from J, leaving 17 bases between. The CDR3 covers 14 residues. Overall study findings and caveats: The fall in TCR beta diversity per million T cells was roughly linear with age.

The second PCR ran roughly 6 to 12 cycles with a sample-barcoded 5' primer and J-beta primers. Each cDNA was tagged by a template-switch adaptor containing 12 random nucleotides. One entry per CDR3 protein, called by TCRdb with MiXCR from the 5' RACE reads. Of just over 1 million distinct CDR3 sequences listed, 35% to 55% are singletons. The chain has TRBV7-9 and TRBJ1-2; tentatively, D is TRBD1 (6 bases). The sequencing input was blood. This receptor was identified in a woman between 55 and 75 years old in good health. CDR3 DNA: TGTGCCAGCAGTCCGATCAGGGGCGGGCATGGCTACACCTTC. Its translation: CASSPIRGGHGYTF.